This T cell receptor (beta chain) appears in the sequencing data of a study of T-cell memory formation after mild COVID-19. Study-level results: Cross-reactive memory seemingly joined, as some responding clones were found in pre-infection memory.

In the case of this clonotype: Its antigen is still unknown.

One entry per CDR3 protein, called by TCRdb with MiXCR from the 5' RACE reads. The sample consists of 250,000 or so distinct CDR3 sequences, approximately 19% of them appearing once. The sample taken for sequencing was PBMCs or a T cell subset sorted from them (not recorded which). The clonotype was recovered from a man younger than 30 who had mild COVID-19 (a few samples of this study predate the infection). Cell type and time point are not known.

The CDR3 DNA follows: TGTGCCAGCAGCTTGCACAGGCAGCCCCAGCATTTT. Protein product: CASSLHRQPQHF. V and J are TRBV5-8 and TRBJ1-5; perhaps TRBD1 as D (5 bases). The CDR3 consists of 12 residues. The germline CDR1 and CDR2 sequences are SGHTS and YDEGEE. Trimming left V 1 base short and J 7 bases short, with 6 bases between.